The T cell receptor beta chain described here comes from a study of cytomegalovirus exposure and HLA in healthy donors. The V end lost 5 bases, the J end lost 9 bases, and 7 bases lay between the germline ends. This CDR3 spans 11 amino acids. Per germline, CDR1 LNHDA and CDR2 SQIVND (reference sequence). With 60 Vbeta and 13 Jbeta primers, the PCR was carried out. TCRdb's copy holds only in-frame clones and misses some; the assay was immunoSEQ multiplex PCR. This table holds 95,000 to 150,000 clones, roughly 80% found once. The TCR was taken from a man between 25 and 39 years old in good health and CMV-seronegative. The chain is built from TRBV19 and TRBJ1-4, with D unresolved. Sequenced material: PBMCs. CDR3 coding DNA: TGTGCCAGTAGTTCAACACAAAAACTGTTTTTT. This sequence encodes CASSSTQKLFF.